Each of the 11 T cell receptor beta chains below was sequenced from the same sample in a study of cytomegalovirus exposure and HLA in healthy donors. With 60 Vbeta and 13 Jbeta primers, the PCR was carried out. The assay was immunoSEQ multiplex PCR, and TCRdb's table has in-frame clones only and misses some. The sample table sets out 150,000 to 200,000 clones. Specimen: PBMCs. The receptors stem from a man aged 25 to 40 in good health and CMV-seronegative.

The chain uses TRBV10-2 and TRBJ2-3, with D possibly TRBD1 on 6 matching bases. V lost 3 bases and J lost 2, with 15 bases in between. The length of the CDR3 is 16 residues. The germline gives CDR1 WSHSY, CDR2 SAAADI. In DNA, the CDR3 is TGCGCCAGCAGTGATTTTTACGGGGACACCACAGATACGCAGTATTTT. As protein: CASSDFYGDTTDTQYF.

The CDR3 loop reads CASPSKAGHPYEQYF. The CDR3 nucleotides read TGCGCCAGCCCCTCGAAGGCAGGGCATCCTTACGAGCAGTACTTC. The chain is built from TRBV23-1 and TRBJ2-7, with D perhaps TRBD1 (5 bases). TRBV23-1 is an open reading frame, and its role is uncertain. V was cut by 8 bases and J by 4 bases, with 21 bases left in between. The CDR3 sequence is 15 residues long.

The V call is TRBV7-8, the J call TRBJ2-6; maybe TRBD1 (5 bases). V lost 4 bases and J 0 bases, leaving 13 bases between the germline ends. CDR1 and CDR2 (germline): SGHVS, FQNEAQ. The length of the CDR3 is 17 residues. CDR3 sequence reads: CASSSPAGISGANVLTF. The CDR3 DNA is TGTGCCAGCAGCTCCCCGGCAGGGATCTCTGGGGCCAACGTCCTGACTTTC.

V is TRBV28 and J is TRBJ2-5; D is possibly TRBD1 (6 bases). The CDR3 covers 12 residues. Germline V gene sequence: CDR1 MDHEN, CDR2 SYDVKM. Trimming pared 7 bases from V and 4 bases from J, leaving 10 bases between. The CDR3 is CASTQGRETQYF. In DNA form, the CDR3 reads TGTGCCAGCACCCAGGGGCGAGAGACCCAGTACTTC.

This rearrangement joins TRBV4-3 to TRBJ1-4; no firm D call. The V and J ends lost 1 base and 3 bases respectively, with 15 bases between them. The CDR3 loop spans 17 amino acids. CDR1 and CDR2 from the germline V gene are LGHNA and YSLEER. CDR3 coding DNA: TGCGCCAGCAGCCAAGTCCAAAGCCGGGTTGCTAATGAAAAACTGTTTTTT. Protein sequence: CASSQVQSRVANEKLFF.

The chain couples TRBV2 to TRBJ1-2, with D unclear. This CDR3 is built from 14 residues. Germline-derived CDR1 and CDR2 are SNHLY and FYNNEI. The V gene lost 7 bases and the J gene lost 0 bases, with 12 bases spanning the gap. Here the CDR3 DNA reads TGTGCCAGCATCGTTGAGGTTACTAACTATGGCTACACCTTC. This translates into CASIVEVTNYGYTF.

The V call is TRBV28, the J call TRBJ2-4; 13 nucleotides match TRBD2. The CDR3 extends over 16 amino acids. Germline V gene sequence: CDR1 MDHEN, CDR2 SYDVKM. V shed 1 base, J shed 9 bases, and the junction held 6 bases outside the gene matches. CDR3: CASSLFTSGGALIQYF. In DNA, the CDR3 is TGTGCCAGCAGTTTATTCACTAGCGGGGGGGCCCTCATTCAGTACTTC.

The gene calls are TRBV27 and TRBJ1-1, with TRBD1 matching over 8 bases. With 5 bases clipped from V and 7 bases from J, the junction kept 18 bases outside the gene matches. The CDR3 has 17 residues. Germline CDR1 MNHEY, CDR2 SMNVEV (reference sequence). CDR3 sequence reads: CASSTTGTGFTGVEAFF. CDR3 in DNA: TGTGCCAGCAGTACGACCGGGACAGGCTTTACCGGGGTTGAAGCTTTCTTT.

The V call is TRBV5-1, the J call TRBJ1-1, with TRBD1 matching over 7 bases. With V trimmed by 1 base and J by 2 bases, 8 bases remained unmatched. This CDR3 is 16 amino acids long. Germline lookup yields CDR1 SGHRS and CDR2 YFSETQ. CDR3 protein: CASSLLLGTANTEAFF. The CDR3 nucleotides read TGCGCCAGCAGCTTGTTGTTAGGGACAGCAAACACTGAAGCTTTCTTT.

The chain uses TRBV6-1 and TRBJ1-2; possibly TRBD1 for D (5 bases). The CDR3 has 14 residues. In germline, CDR1 is MNHNS, CDR2 SASEGT. Between the trimmed V and J ends, which lost 5 bases and 4 bases, there was a span of 14 bases. This chain's CDR3 is CASSPRGGAYGYTF. The CDR3 DNA follows: TGTGCCAGCAGTCCCCGGGGAGGGGCCTATGGCTACACCTTC.

The chain links TRBV11-3 to TRBJ2-3, with 15 bases identical to TRBD2. Germline V gene lookup returns CDR1 SGHNT and CDR2 YENEEA. V trimming: 4 bases; J trimming: 5 bases; junction bases outside the gene matches: 4. The CDR3 has 16 residues. CDR3 sequence: CASSSGLAGGRDTQYF. The CDR3 DNA reads as TGTGCCAGCAGCTCGGGACTAGCGGGAGGCAGAGATACGCAGTATTTT.